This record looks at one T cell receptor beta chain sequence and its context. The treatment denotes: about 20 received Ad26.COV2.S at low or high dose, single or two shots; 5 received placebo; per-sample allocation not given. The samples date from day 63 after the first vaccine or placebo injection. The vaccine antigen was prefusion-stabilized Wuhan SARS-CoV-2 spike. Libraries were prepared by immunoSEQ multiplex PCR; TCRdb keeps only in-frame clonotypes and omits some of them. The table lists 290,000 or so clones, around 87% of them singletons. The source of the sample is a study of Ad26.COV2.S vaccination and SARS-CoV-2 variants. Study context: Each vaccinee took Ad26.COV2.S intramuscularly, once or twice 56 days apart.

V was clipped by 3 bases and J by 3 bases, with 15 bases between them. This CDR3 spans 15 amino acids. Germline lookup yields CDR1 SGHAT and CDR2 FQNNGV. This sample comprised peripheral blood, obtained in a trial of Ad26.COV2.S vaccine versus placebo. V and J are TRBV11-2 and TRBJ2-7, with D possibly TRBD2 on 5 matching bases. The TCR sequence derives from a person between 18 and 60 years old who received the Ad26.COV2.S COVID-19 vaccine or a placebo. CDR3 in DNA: TGTGCCAGCAGCTTTACCTGGACCCGGGACTACGAGCAGTACTTC. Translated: CASSFTWTRDYEQYF.